Given below is one T cell receptor (beta chain) in context. 60 Vbeta and 13 Jbeta primers were used in PCR. Repertoires were generated with immunoSEQ multiplex PCR, while TCRdb's copy carries only in-frame clones and drops some. Counted here are roughly 220,000 clones, 80% to 85% occurring once; the ten biggest clones make up around 2.7%. These data belong to a study of cytomegalovirus exposure and HLA in healthy donors. Germline CDR1 reads SGHNT; CDR2 reads YYREEE (reference sequence). The CDR3 sequence is 15 residues long. The J segment lost 0 bases and the V segment lost 4 bases, leaving 6 bases of the junction unmatched.

This clonotype originated in a woman in her thirties or forties in good health and CMV-seronegative. The specimen was PBMCs. The rearrangement links TRBV5-4 to TRBJ1-1, with 7 bases aligning to TRBD1. The CDR3 nucleotides read TGTGCCAGCAGCCCAGGACAGGCTGTGAACACTGAAGCTTTCTTT. This gives the protein CASSPGQAVNTEAFF.